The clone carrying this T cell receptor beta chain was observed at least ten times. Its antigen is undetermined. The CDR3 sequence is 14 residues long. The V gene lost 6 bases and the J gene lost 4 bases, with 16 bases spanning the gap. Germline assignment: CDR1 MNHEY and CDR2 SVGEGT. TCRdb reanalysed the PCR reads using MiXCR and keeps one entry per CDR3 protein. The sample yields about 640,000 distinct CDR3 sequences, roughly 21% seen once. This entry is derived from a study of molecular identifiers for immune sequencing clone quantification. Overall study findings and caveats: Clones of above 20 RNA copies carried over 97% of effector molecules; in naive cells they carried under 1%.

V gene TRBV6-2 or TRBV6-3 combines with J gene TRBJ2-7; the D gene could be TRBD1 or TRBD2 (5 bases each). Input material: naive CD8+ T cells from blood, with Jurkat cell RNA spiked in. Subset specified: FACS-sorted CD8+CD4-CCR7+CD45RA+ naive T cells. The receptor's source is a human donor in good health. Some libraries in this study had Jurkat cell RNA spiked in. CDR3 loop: CASRTSREMYEQYF. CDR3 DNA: TGTGCCAGCAGAACCAGCAGGGAGATGTACGAGCAGTACTTC.